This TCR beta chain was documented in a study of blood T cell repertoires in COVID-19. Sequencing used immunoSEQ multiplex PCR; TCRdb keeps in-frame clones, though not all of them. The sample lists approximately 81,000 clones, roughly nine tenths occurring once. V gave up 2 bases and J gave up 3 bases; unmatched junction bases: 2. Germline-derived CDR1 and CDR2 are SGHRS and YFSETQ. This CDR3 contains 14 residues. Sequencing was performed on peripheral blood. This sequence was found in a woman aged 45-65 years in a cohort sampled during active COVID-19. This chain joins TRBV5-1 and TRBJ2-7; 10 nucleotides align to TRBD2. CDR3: CASSFTSGNYEQYF. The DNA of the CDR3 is TGCGCCAGCAGCTTTACTAGCGGGAACTACGAGCAGTACTTC.